This record concerns one T cell receptor (beta chain) sequence. CDR3 length: 15 amino acids. Trimming removed 2 bases from V and 3 bases from J, with 12 bases in between. Germline V gene lookup returns CDR1 LGHNT and CDR2 FRNRAP. Healthy Caucasians, and only they, were the donors. This specimen comes from a study of identical twins. TCRdb processed the 5' RACE reads anew with MiXCR; each CDR3 protein has one entry. The sample has some 590,000 distinct CDR3 sequences, roughly 9.5% seen once. These data were also filed under a second study, of yellow fever vaccine responses in identical twins.

V and J are TRBV12-5 and TRBJ2-3; possible D gene TRBD2, 5 bases. Sequencing was done on a sample of PBMCs. The TCR comes from a woman aged 18-29 years in good health. The CDR3 bases are TGTGCTAGTGGTTTGTCTCCGGGAACGACAGATACGCAGTATTTT. Amino acid sequence: CASGLSPGTTDTQYF.